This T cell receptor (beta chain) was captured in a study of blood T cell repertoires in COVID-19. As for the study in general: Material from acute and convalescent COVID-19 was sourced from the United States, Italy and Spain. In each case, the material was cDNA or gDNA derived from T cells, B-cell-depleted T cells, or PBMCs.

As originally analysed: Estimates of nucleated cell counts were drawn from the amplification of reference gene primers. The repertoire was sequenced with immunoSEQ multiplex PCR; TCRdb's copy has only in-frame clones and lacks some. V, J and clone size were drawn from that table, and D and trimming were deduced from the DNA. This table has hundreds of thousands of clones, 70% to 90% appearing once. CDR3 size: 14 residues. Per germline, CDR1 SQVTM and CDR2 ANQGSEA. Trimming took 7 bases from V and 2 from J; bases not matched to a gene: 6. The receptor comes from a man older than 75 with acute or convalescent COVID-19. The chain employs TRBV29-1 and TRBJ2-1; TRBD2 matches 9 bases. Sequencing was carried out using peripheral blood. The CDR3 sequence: CSGRLAGTYNEQFF. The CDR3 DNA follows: TGCAGCGGCCGCCTAGCGGGAACCTACAATGAGCAGTTCTTC.